Included here is one T cell receptor (beta chain) sequence, with context. The antigen remains unidentified. This sample is drawn from a study of CD8+ T cells in alopecia areata. About the research overall: Treated patients were given 5 to 10 mg oral tofacitinib twice daily.

The authors extracted RNA and reverse transcribed it into cDNA as the sequencing template. The table came from immunoSEQ multiplex PCR; TCRdb's copy has only in-frame clones and leaves some out. In the table there are 100,000 to 150,000 clones, approximately 58% of which are singletons. Lesional scalp punch biopsies and peripheral blood came from alopecia areata patients. V was trimmed by 1 base and J by 1 base, leaving 18 bases between them. Germline CDR1 SGHRS, CDR2 YFSETQ. This CDR3 is 18 amino acids long. Study-wide results and limits: The study found TCR sharing across patients less clear than in mice, possibly for HLA reasons. Lesional scalp, especially alopecia totalis/universalis, showed higher clonality than normal scalp.

The clonotype originates from a human donor with alopecia areata. Sequenced material: CD4+ T cells sorted from blood, taken at week 0. The chain is built from TRBV5-1 and TRBJ2-1, with D perhaps TRBD1 or TRBD2 (6 bases each). The CDR3 loop reads CASSLPGGRGASYNEQFF. Here the CDR3 DNA reads TGCGCCAGCAGCTTGCCCGGGGGCAGGGGAGCTTCCTACAATGAGCAGTTCTTC. The complete variable domain, with remaining parts taken from reference TRBV5-1 and TRBJ2-1, reads KAGVTQTPRYLIKTRGQQVTLSCSPISGHRSVSWYQQTPGQGLQFLFEYFSETQRNKGNFPGRFSGRQFSNSRSEMNVSTLELGDSALYLCASSLPGGRGASYNEQFFGPGTRLTVL.